This entry features one T cell receptor beta chain sequence. Its target is unknown. This sample is drawn from a study of response to subunit inactivated influenza vaccine. General study results and limits: The authors proposed limited new T cell recruitment per seasonal influenza vaccination.

TCRdb called the RT-PCR reads again in MiXCR, with one record for every CDR3 protein. The repertoire holds under 200,000 distinct CDR3 sequences, approximately 10% seen once, with 9.5% to 15% in the top ten. Looked up from germline, CDR1 is SGHRS and CDR2 is YFSETQ. V shed 6 bases and J shed 6 bases, with 16 bases lying between them. This CDR3 is built from 13 residues. The receptor was derived from a man in his fifties or sixties who received an inactivated influenza vaccine. V usage is TRBV5-1 and J usage is TRBJ2-7, with D perhaps matching TRBD2 (7 bases). This sample comprised non-naive T cells sorted from PBMCs, obtained roughly 6 weeks after vaccination. CDR3 sequence (DNA): TGCGCCAGCAAGGTTGAAAGGGGGGGCGAGCAGTACTTC. It translates to CASKVERGGEQYF.